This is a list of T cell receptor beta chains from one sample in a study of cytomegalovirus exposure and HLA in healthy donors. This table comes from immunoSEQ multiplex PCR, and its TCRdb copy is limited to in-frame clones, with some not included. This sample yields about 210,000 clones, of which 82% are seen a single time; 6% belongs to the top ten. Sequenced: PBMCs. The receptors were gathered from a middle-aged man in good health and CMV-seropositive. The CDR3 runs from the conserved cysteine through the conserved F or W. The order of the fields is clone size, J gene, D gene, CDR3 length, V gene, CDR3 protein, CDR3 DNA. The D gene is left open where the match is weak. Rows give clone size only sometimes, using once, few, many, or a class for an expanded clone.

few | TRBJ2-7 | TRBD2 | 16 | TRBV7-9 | CASSPGGGVAGHEQYF | TGTGCCAGCAGCCCCGGCGGGGGGGTAGCAGGGCACGAGCAGTACTTC
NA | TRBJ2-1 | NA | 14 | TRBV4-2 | CASSQEQGSTEQFF | TGTGCCAGCAGCCAAGAGCAGGGGTCTACTGAGCAGTTCTTC
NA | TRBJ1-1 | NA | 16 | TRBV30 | CAWSVDRLGRNTEAFF | TGTGCCTGGAGTGTAGACAGGTTGGGACGGAACACTGAAGCTTTCTTT
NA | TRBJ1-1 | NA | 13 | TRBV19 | CASSLRGSTEAFF | TGTGCCAGTAGTCTGAGAGGGAGCACTGAAGCTTTCTTT
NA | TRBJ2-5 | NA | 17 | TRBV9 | CASSVDGAPAKRETQYF | TGTGCCAGCAGCGTAGATGGGGCACCCGCCAAACGAGAGACCCAGTACTTC
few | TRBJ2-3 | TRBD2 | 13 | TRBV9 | CASSKGLVDTQYF | TGTGCCAGCAGCAAGGGACTAGTTGATACGCAGTATTTT
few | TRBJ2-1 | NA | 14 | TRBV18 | CASSPPSQYNEQFF | TGTGCCAGCTCACCACCTTCTCAGTACAATGAGCAGTTCTTC
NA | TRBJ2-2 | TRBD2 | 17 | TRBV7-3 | CASSHLAGGRGTGELFF | TGTGCCAGCAGCCACCTAGCGGGAGGCCGGGGTACCGGGGAGCTGTTTTTT
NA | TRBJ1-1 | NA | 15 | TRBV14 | CASSQWDTTVEEAFF | TGTGCCAGCAGCCAATGGGACACCACCGTTGAAGAAGCTTTCTTT
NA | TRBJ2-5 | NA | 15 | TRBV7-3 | CASSLTGRLGETQYF | TGTGCCAGCAGCTTAACGGGGAGACTAGGGGAGACCCAGTACTTC
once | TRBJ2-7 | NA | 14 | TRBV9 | CASSVEGSSYEQYF | TGTGCCAGCAGCGTAGAAGGGAGCTCCTACGAGCAGTACTTC
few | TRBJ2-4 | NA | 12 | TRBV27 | CASSPLGSIQYF | TGTGCCAGCAGCCCTCTCGGGAGCATTCAGTACTTC
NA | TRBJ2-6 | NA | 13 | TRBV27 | CASSPTGANVLTF | TGTGCCAGCAGCCCTACTGGGGCCAACGTCCTGACTTTC
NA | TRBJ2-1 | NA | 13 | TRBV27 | CASSSPQRNEQFF | TGTGCCAGCAGTTCCCCTCAGCGAAATGAGCAGTTCTTC
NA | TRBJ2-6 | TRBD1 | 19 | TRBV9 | CASSPQGAFQVPGANVLTF | TGTGCCAGCAGCCCTCAGGGGGCTTTCCAAGTCCCTGGGGCCAACGTCCTGACTTTC
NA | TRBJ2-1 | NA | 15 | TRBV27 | CASSLGQGGGHEQFF | TGTGCCAGCAGTTTAGGACAGGGAGGGGGGCATGAGCAGTTCTTC
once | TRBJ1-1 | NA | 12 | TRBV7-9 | CSSSLRTEEAFF | TGTTCCAGCAGCCTTCGGACAGAGGAAGCTTTCTTT
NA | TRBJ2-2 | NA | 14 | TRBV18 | CASSPRSNTGELFF | TGTGCCAGCTCACCTAGATCGAACACCGGGGAGCTGTTTTTT
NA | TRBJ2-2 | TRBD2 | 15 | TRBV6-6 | CASSTSSGYTGELFF | TGTGCCAGCAGTACCTCTAGCGGGTACACCGGGGAGCTGTTTTTT
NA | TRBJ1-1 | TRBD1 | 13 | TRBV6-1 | CASRQGTDTEAFF | TGTGCCAGCAGACAGGGGACGGACACTGAAGCTTTCTTT
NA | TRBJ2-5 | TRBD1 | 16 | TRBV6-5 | CASSYSKGQGKETQYF | TGTGCCAGCAGTTACTCGAAGGGACAGGGTAAAGAGACCCAGTACTTC
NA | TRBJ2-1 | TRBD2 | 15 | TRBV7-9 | CASSSSGRAVDEQFF | TGTGCCAGCAGCTCTAGCGGGAGGGCCGTTGATGAGCAGTTCTTC
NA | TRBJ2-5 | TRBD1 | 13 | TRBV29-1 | CSVNRGLLETQYF | TGCAGCGTTAACAGGGGGTTACTGGAGACCCAGTACTTC
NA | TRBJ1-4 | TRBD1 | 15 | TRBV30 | CASDRDSARGEKLFF | TGTGCCTCAGACCGGGACAGCGCCAGGGGTGAAAAACTGTTTTTT
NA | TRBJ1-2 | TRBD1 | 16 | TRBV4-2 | CASSQDQGTGDHGYTF | TGTGCCAGCAGCCAAGATCAAGGGACAGGGGACCATGGCTACACCTTC
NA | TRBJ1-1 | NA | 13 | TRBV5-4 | CASSLRGNTEAFF | TGTGCCAGCAGCTTGAGGGGGAATACTGAAGCTTTCTTT
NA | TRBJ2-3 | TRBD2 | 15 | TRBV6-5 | CASSYDTSGRDTQYF | TGTGCCAGCAGTTACGACACTAGCGGTAGGGATACGCAGTATTTT
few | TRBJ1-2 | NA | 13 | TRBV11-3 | CASSLTLSSGYTF | TGTGCCAGCAGCTTAACGCTATCCTCTGGCTACACCTTC
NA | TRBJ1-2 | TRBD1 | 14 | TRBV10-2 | CASSGDSANYGYTF | TGCGCCAGCAGTGGGGACAGTGCTAACTATGGCTACACCTTC
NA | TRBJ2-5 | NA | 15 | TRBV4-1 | CASSQSNTYQETQYF | TGCGCCAGCAGCCAGTCTAATACCTACCAAGAGACCCAGTACTTC
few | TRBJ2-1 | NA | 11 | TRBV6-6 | CASSPNNEQFF | TGTGCCAGCAGCCCCAACAATGAGCAGTTCTTC
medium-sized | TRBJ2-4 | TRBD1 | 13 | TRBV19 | CASSIDRGNIQYF | TGTGCCAGTAGTATTGACAGGGGGAACATTCAGTACTTC
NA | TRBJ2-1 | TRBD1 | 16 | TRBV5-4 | CASSNTDRGRDNEQFF | TGTGCCAGCAGCAATACGGACAGGGGGCGCGACAATGAGCAGTTCTTC
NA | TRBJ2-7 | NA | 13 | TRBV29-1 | CSVKWGQSYEQYF | TGCAGCGTGAAGTGGGGGCAGTCCTACGAGCAGTACTTC
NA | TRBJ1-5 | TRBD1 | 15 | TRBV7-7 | CASSLTGKGNQPQHF | TGTGCTAGCAGTTTGACAGGGAAGGGGAATCAGCCCCAGCATTTT
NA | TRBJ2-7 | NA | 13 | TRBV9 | CASSVAPTYEQYF | TGTGCCAGCAGCGTAGCTCCCACTTACGAGCAGTACTTC
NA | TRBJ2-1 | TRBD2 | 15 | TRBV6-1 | CASSDGFSGMNEQFF | TGTGCCAGCAGTGATGGTTTTAGCGGGATGAATGAGCAGTTCTTC
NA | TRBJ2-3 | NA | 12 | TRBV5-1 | CASSLAGDTQYF | TGCGCCAGCAGCTTGGCCGGAGATACGCAGTATTTT
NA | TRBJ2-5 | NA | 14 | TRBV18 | CASSWARVQETQYF | TGTGCCAGCTCATGGGCCAGGGTGCAAGAGACCCAGTACTTC
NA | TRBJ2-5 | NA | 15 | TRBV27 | CASSFGGLPQETQYF | TGTGCCAGCAGTTTTGGTGGTCTACCTCAAGAGACCCAGTACTTC
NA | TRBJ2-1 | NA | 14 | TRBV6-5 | CASRAGFSYNEQFF | TGTGCCAGCAGGGCAGGGTTCTCCTACAATGAGCAGTTCTTC
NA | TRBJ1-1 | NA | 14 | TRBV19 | CASRLGLLNTEAFF | TGTGCCAGTAGGCTGGGACTCTTGAACACTGAAGCTTTCTTT
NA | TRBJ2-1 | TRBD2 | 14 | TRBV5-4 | CASSLVLAGNEQFF | TGTGCCAGCAGCTTGGTACTAGCGGGAAACGAGCAGTTCTTC
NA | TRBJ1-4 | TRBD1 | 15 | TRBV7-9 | CASRDSGWTNEKLFF | TGTGCCAGCCGGGACAGCGGCTGGACTAATGAAAAACTGTTTTTT
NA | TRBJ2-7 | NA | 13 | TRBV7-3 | CASSLEVAAEQYF | TGTGCCAGCAGCTTAGAGGTGGCAGCCGAGCAGTACTTC
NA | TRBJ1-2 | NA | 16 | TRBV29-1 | CSVAERAGAVGHGYTF | TGCAGCGTTGCCGAGAGGGCGGGGGCGGTCGGCCATGGCTACACCTTC
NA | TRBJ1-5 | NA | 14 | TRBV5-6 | CASSLGGGNQPQHF | TGTGCCAGCAGCTTGGGGGGGGGCAATCAGCCCCAGCATTTT
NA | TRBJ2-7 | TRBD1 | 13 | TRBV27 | CASKRTGVDEQYF | TGTGCCAGCAAGAGGACAGGGGTCGACGAGCAGTACTTC